This TCR beta chain was found in a study of T cells in Graves' hyperthyroidism and ophthalmopathy. The study's findings and limits: Progression to ophthalmopathy was predicted a median of roughly 6.5 months early. Expanded thyroid clonotypes (above 0.001) were mostly also found in blood.

Over 18 months, lack of ophthalmopathy progression marked Graves' hyperthyroidism as stable. Diagnosis of hyperthyroidism was new in patients aged 18 to 65, and its duration was under 2 months. The CDR3 regions of TCR beta were amplified from RNA transcripts. Researchers ran a first-round RT-PCR on the TCR CDR3 using the HTBI primer set. TCRdb re-derived calls from the multiplex PCR reads in MiXCR, one entry per CDR3 protein. The data contain over 650,000 distinct CDR3 sequences, 15% to 20% of them singletons. Concerning this clonotype: Its antigen remains unidentified.

The TCR sequence derives from a man aged 18-30 years with Graves' hyperthyroidism. The sequenced material came from blood.

The CDR3 DNA reads as TGTGCCAGGAACCCGACCGGGGACAGGGGGAAAATTTGGGGACCGGGGACTAATGAAAAACTGTTTTTT. Translating it yields CARNPTGDRGKIWGPGTNEKLFF. The V and J genes are TRBV28 and TRBJ1-4; 11 positions match TRBD1. V lost 9 bases to trimming and J lost 2 bases; unmatched junction nucleotides: 29. Germline CDR1 and CDR2: MDHEN and SYDVKM. This CDR3 has 23 amino acids.